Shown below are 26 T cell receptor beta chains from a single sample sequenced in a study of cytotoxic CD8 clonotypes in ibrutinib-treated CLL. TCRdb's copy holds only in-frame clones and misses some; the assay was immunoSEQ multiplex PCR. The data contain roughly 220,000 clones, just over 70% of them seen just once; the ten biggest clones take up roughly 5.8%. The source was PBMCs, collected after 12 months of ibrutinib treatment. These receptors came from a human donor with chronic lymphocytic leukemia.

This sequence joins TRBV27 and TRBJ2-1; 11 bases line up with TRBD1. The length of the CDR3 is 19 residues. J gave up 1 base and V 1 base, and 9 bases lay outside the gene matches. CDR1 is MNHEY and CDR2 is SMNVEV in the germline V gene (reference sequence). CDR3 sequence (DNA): TGTGCCAGCAGTTTATGGGGGACAGGGGGTAGCGGATCCTACAATGAGCAGTTCTTC. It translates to CASSLWGTGGSGSYNEQFF.

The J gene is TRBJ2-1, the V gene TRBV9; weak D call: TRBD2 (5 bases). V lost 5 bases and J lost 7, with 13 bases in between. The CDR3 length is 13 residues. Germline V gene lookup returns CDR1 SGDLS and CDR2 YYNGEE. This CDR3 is CASSTLGSNEQFF. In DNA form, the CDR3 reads TGTGCCAGCAGTACCCTTGGGAGTAATGAGCAGTTCTTC.

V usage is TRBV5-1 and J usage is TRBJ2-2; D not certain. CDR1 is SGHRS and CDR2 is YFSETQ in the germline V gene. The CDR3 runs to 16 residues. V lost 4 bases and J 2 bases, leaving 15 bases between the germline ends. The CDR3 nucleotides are TGCGCCAGCAGCGAGTATGATAGTAGAAACACCGGGGAGCTGTTTTTT. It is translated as CASSEYDSRNTGELFF.

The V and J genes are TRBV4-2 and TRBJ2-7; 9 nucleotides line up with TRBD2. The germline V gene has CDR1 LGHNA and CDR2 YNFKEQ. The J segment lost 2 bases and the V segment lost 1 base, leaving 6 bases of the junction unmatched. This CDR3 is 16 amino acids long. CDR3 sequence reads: CASSQVLAGPPYEQYF. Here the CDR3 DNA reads TGTGCCAGCAGCCAAGTCCTAGCGGGGCCCCCCTACGAGCAGTACTTC.

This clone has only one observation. The CDR3 bases are TGCGCCAGCAGCCAAGGGGGCTTCACAGATACGCAGTATTTT. It codes for CASSQGGFTDTQYF. The chain links TRBV4-3 to TRBJ2-3; D possibly corresponds to TRBD1 (5 bases). The V gene lost 1 base and the J gene lost 2 bases, with 7 bases spanning the gap. The CDR3 consists of 14 residues. Per germline, CDR1 LGHNA and CDR2 YSLEER.

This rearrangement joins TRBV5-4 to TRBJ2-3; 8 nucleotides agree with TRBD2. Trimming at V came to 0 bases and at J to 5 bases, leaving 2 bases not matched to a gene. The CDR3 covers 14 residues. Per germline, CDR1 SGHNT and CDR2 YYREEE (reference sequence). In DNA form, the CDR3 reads TGTGCCAGCAGCTTGGCCGGGGGGGAAGATACGCAGTATTTT. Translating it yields CASSLAGGEDTQYF.

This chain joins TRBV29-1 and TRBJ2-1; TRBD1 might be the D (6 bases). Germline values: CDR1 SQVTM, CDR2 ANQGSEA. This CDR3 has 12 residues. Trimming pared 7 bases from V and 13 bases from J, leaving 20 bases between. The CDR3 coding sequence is TGCAGCGGGGGGCCGCCCAATGAACTACAGTTCTTC. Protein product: CSGGPPNELQFF.

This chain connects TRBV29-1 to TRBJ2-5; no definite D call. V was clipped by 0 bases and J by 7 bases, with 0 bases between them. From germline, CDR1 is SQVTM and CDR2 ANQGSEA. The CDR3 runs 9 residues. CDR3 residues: CSVEETQYF. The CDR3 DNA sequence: TGCAGCGTTGAAGAGACCCAGTACTTC.

As DNA, the CDR3 is TGTGCCAGTAGTATTACTAGCGGGAGCAGAGGTGAGCAGTTCTTC. This gives the protein CASSITSGSRGEQFF. V usage is TRBV19 and J usage is TRBJ2-1; TRBD2 agrees at 11 bases. Germline CDR1 and CDR2: LNHDA and SQIVND (reference sequence). CDR3 length: 15 residues. Germline trimming cut 3 bases from V and 9 bases from J; bases unmatched to any gene: 7.

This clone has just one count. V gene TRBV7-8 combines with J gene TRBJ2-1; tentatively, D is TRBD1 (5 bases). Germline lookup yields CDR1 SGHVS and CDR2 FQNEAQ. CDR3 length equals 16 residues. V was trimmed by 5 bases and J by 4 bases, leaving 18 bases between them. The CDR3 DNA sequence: TGTGCCAGCAGCCCAGCTGGGGCAGGGTATTACAATGAGCAGTTCTTC. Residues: CASSPAGAGYYNEQFF.

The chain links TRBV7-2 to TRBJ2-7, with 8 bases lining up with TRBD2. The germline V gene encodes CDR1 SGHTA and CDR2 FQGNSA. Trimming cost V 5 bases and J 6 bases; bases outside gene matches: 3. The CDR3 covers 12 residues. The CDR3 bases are TGTGCCAGCAGCCTAACTAGCGGCGAGCAGTACTTC. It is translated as CASSLTSGEQYF. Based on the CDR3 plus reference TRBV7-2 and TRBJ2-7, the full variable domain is GAGVSQSPSNKVTEKGKDVELRCDPISGHTALYWYRQSLGQGLEFLIYFQGNSAPDKSGLPSDRFSAERTGGSVSTLTIQRTQQEDSAVYLCASSLTSGEQYFGPGTRLTVT.

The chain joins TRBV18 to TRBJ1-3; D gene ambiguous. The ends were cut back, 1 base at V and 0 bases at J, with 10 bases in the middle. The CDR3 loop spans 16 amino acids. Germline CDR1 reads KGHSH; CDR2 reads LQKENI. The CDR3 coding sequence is TGTGCCAGCTCACCACTTTTGGCGGACTCTGGAAACACCATATATTTT. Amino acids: CASSPLLADSGNTIYF.

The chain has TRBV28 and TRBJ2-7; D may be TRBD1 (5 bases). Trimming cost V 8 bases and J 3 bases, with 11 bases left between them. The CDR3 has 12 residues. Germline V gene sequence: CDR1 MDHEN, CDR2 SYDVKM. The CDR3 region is CASWGTHYEQYF. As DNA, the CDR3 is TGTGCCAGCTGGGGCACTCACTACGAGCAGTACTTC.

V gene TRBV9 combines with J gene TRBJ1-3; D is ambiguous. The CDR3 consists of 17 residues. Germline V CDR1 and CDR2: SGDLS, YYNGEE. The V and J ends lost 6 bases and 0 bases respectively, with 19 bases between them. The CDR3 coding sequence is TGTGCCAGCACCTCCTCACCTCCGGAATTCTCTGGAAACACCATATATTTT. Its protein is CASTSSPPEFSGNTIYF.

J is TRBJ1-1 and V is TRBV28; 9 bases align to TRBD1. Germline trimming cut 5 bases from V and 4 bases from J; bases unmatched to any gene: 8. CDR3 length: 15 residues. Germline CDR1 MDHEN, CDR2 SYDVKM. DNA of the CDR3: TGTGCCAGCAGTCCGGCGGGACAGGGCCGCACTGAAGCTTTCTTT. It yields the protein CASSPAGQGRTEAFF.

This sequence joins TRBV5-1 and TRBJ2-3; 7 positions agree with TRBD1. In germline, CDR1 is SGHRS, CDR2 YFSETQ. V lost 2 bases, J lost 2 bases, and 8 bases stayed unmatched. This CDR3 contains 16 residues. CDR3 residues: CASSLRRQGPTDTQYF. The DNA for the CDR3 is TGCGCCAGCAGCTTAAGACGACAGGGACCCACAGATACGCAGTATTTT. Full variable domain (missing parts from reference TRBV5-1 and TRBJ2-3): KAGVTQTPRYLIKTRGQQVTLSCSPISGHRSVSWYQQTPGQGLQFLFEYFSETQRNKGNFPGRFSGRQFSNSRSEMNVSTLELGDSALYLCASSLRRQGPTDTQYFGPGTRLTVL.

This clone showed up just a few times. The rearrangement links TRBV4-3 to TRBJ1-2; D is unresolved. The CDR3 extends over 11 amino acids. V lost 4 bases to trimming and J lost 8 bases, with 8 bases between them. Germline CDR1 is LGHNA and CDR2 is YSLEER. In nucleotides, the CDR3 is TGCGCCAGCAGCCGAGATGGGGGCTACACCTTC. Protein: CASSRDGGYTF.

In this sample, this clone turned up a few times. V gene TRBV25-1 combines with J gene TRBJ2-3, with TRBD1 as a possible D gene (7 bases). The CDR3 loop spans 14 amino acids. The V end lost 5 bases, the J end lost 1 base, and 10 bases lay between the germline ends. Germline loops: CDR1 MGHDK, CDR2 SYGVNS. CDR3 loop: CASSPRGGTDTQYF. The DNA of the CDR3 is TGTGCCAGCAGTCCCAGGGGGGGCACAGATACGCAGTATTTT.

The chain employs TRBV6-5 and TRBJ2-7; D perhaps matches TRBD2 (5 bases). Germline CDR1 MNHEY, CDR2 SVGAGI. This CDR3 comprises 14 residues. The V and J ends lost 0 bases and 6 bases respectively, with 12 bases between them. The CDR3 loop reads CASSYSRRVVEQYF. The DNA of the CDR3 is TGTGCCAGCAGTTACTCTAGGCGGGTGGTCGAGCAGTACTTC.

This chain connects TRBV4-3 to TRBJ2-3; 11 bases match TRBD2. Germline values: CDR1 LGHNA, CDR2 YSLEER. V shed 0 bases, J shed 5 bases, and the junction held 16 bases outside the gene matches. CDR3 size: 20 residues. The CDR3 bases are TGCGCCAGCAGCCAAGAGGAAACCGGGACTAGCGGCTTCGAGGGAGATACGCAGTATTTT. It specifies CASSQEETGTSGFEGDTQYF.

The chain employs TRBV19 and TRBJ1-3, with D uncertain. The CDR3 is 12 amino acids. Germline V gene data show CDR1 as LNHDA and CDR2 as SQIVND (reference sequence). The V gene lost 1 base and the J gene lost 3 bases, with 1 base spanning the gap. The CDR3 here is CASSIGGNTIYF. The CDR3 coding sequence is TGTGCCAGTAGTATAGGTGGAAACACCATATATTTT.

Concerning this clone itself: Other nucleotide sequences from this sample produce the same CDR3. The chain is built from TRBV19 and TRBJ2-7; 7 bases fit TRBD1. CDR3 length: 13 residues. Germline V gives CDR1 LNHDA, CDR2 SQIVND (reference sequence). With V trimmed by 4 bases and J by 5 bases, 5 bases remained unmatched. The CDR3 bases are TGTGCCAGTAGTAAAGACAGGGCAGACGAGCAGTACTTC. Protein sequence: CASSKDRADEQYF.

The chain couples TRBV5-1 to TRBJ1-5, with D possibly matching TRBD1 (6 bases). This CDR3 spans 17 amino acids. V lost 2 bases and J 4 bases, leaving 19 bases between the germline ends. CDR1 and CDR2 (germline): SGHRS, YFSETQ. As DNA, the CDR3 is TGCGCCAGCAGCTTAGGTCCGGACAGCTTCTCGAATCAGCCCCAGCATTTT. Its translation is CASSLGPDSFSNQPQHF. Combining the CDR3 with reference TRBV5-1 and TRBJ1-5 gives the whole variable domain KAGVTQTPRYLIKTRGQQVTLSCSPISGHRSVSWYQQTPGQGLQFLFEYFSETQRNKGNFPGRFSGRQFSNSRSEMNVSTLELGDSALYLCASSLGPDSFSNQPQHFGDGTRLSIL.

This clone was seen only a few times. The DNA of the CDR3 is TGTGCCAGCAGAGGGATGGGCATGGGCACTGAAGCTTTCTTT. Translating it yields CASRGMGMGTEAFF. This chain connects TRBV25-1 to TRBJ1-1; D call uncertain. Trimming left V 6 bases short and J 4 bases short, with 15 bases between. The CDR3 has 14 amino acids. CDR1 MGHDK and CDR2 SYGVNS come from the germline V gene.

The CDR3 sequence: CASSLSLIGRAGELFF. CDR3 DNA: TGTGCCAGCAGCTTAAGCTTGATAGGACGGGCCGGGGAGCTGTTTTTT. This rearrangement joins TRBV11-3 to TRBJ2-2; no clear D gene. This CDR3 is built from 16 residues. Trimming took 2 bases from V and 6 from J, leaving 16 bases between them. CDR1 SGHNT and CDR2 YENEEA come from the germline V gene.

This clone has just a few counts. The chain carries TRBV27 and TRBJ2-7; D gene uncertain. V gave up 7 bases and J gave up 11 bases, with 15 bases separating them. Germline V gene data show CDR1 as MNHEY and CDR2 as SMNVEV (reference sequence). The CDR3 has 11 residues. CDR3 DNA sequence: TGTGCCAGCATCCTACGGCTGCCGGAGTACTTC. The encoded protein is CASILRLPEYF.